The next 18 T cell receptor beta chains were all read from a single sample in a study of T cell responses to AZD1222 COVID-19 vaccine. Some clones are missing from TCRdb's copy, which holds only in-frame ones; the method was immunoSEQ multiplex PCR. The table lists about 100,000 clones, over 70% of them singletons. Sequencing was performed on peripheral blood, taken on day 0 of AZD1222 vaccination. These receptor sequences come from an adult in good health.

The CDR3 DNA follows: TGCGCCAGCAGCCAAGATATGCGGGAGACCCAGTACTTC. It specifies CASSQDMRETQYF. The chain has TRBV4-3 and TRBJ2-5; D gene ambiguous. CDR1 and CDR2 from the germline V gene are LGHNA and YSLEER. CDR3 length: 13 residues. V was cut by 0 bases and J by 5 bases, with 7 bases left in between.

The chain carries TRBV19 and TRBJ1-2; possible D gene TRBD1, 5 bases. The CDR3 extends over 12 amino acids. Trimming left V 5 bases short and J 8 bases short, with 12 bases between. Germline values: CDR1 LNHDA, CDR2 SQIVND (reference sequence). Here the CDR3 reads CASSPRGSGYTF. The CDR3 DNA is TGTGCCAGTAGTCCCCGGGGCTCCGGCTACACCTTC. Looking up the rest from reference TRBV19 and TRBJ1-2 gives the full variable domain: DGGITQSPKYLFRKEGQNVTLSCEQNLNHDAMYWYRQDPGQGLRLIYYSQIVNDFQKGDIAEGYSVSREKKESFPLTVTSAQKNPTAFYLCASSPRGSGYTFGSGTRLTVV.

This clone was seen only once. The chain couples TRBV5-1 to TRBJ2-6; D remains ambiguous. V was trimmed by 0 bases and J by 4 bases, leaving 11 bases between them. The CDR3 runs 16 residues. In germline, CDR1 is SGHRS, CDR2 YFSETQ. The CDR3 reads CASSLDGIGGANVLTF. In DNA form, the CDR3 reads TGCGCCAGCAGCTTGGACGGAATTGGAGGGGCCAACGTCCTGACTTTC.

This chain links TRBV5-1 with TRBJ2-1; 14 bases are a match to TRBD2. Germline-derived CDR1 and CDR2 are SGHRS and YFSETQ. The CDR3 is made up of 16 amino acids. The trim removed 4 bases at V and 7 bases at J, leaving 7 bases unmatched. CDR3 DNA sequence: TGCGCCAGCAGCCTTCGGACTAGCGGGGGGTTTAATGAGCAGTTCTTC. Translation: CASSLRTSGGFNEQFF.

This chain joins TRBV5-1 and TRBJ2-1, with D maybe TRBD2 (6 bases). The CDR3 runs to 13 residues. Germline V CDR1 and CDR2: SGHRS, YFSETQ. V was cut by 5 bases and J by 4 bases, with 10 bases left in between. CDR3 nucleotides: TGCGCCAGCAGGGGGGGAATTTACAATGAGCAGTTCTTC. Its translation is CASRGGIYNEQFF.

CDR3 bases: TGTGCCAGCAGTTTAGTTGCGGGGGCCTACGAGCAGTACTTC. Its translation is CASSLVAGAYEQYF. The chain carries TRBV27 and TRBJ2-7; 7 positions agree with TRBD2. CDR1 MNHEY and CDR2 SMNVEV come from the germline V gene (reference sequence). The ends lost 2 bases at V and 2 bases at J; junction bases unmatched: 3. The CDR3 has 14 residues.

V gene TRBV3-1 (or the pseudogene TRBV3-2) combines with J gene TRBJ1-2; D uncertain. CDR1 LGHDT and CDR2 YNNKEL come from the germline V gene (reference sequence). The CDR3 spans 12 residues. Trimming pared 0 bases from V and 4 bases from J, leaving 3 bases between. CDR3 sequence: CASSQERYGYTF. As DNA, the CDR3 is TGTGCCAGCAGCCAAGAGCGCTATGGCTACACCTTC.

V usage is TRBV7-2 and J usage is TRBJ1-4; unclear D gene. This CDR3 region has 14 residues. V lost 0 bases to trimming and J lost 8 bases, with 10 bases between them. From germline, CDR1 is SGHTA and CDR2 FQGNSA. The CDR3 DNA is TGTGCCAGCAGCTTAGCGATGACCGAAGAAAAACTGTTTTTT. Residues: CASSLAMTEEKLFF. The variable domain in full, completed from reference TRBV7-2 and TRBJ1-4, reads GAGVSQSPSNKVTEKGKDVELRCDPISGHTALYWYRQSLGQGLEFLIYFQGNSAPDKSGLPSDRFSAERTGGSVSTLTIQRTQQEDSAVYLCASSLAMTEEKLFFGSGTQLSVL.

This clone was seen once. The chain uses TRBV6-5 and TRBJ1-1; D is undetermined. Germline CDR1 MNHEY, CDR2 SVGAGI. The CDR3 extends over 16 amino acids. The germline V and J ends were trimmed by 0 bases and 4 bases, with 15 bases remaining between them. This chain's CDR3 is CASSYSNSRESTEAFF. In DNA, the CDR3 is TGTGCCAGCAGTTACTCGAACTCTCGCGAGAGCACTGAAGCTTTCTTT.

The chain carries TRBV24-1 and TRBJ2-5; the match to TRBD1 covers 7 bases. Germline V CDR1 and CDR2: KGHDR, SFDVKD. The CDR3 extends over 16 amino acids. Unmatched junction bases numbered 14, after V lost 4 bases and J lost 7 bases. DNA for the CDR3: TGTGCCACCAGTGACCCCCTCGACAGGGCAGAAGGGACCCAGTACTTC. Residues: CATSDPLDRAEGTQYF.

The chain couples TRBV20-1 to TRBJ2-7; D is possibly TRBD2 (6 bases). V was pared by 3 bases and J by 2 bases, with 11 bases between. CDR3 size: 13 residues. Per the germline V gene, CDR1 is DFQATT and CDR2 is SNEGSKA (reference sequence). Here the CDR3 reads CSASAGLPYEQYF. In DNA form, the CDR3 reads TGCAGTGCTAGTGCAGGACTACCCTACGAGCAGTACTTC.

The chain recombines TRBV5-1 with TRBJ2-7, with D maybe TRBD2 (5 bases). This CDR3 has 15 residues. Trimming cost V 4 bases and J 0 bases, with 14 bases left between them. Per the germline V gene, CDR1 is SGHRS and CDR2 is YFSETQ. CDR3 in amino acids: CASSPWTGSSYEQYF. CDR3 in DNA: TGCGCCAGCAGCCCCTGGACTGGGAGCTCCTACGAGCAGTACTTC.

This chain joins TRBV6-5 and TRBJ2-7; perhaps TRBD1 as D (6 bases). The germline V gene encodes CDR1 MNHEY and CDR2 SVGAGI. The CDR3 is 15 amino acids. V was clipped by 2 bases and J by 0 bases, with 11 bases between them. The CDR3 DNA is TGTGCCAGCAGTTACGCGGTACAGGGCTCCTACGAGCAGTACTTC. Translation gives CASSYAVQGSYEQYF.

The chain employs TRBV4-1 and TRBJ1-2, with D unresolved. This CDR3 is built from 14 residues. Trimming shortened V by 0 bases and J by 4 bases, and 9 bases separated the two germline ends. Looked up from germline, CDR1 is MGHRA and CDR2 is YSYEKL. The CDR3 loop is CASSQDLRSYGYTF. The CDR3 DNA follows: TGCGCCAGCAGCCAAGATCTCAGGAGCTATGGCTACACCTTC.

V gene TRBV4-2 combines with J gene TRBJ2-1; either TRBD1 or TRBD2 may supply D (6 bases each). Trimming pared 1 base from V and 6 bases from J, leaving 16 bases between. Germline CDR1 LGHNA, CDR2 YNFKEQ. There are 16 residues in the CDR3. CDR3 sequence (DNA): TGTGCCAGCAGCCAAGTTTATGGTCCGGGGGCCAATGAGCAGTTCTTC. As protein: CASSQVYGPGANEQFF.

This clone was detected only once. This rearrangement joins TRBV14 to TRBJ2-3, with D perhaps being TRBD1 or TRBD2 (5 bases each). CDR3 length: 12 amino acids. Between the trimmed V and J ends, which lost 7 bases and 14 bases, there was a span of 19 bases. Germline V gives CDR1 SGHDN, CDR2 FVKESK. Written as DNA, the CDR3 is TGTGCCAGCATCCCAAGGGACCCATCGTTGTATTTT. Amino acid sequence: CASIPRDPSLYF.

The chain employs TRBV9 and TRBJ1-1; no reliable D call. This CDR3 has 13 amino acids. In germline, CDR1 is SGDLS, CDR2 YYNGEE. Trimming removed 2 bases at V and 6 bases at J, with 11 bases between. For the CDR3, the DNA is TGTGCCAGCAGCGTTGGGAGCGCAGCTGAAGCTTTCTTT. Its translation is CASSVGSAAEAFF.

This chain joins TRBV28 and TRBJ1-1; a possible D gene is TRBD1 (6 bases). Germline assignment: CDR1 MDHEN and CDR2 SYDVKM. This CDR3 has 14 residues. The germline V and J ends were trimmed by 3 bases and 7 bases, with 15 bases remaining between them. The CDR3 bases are TGTGCCAGCAGTTTCCAGGGGAGGATTGATGAAGCTTTCTTT. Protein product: CASSFQGRIDEAFF.